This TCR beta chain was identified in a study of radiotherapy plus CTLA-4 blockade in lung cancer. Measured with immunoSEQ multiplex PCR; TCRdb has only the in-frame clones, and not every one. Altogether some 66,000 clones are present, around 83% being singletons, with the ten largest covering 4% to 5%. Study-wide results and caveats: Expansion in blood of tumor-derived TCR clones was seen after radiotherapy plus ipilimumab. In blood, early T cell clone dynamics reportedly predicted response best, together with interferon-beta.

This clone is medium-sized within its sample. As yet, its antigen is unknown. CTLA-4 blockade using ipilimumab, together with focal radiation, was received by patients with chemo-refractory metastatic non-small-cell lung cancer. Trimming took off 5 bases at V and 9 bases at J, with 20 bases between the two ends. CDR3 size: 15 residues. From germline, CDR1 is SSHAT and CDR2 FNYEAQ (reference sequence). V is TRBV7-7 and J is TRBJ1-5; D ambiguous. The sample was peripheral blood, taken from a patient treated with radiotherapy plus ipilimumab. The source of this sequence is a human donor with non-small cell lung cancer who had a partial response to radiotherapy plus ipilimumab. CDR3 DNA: TGTGCCAGCAGCCTTGGTTTGGAGATCTTGCGGCCCCAGCATTTT. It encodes CASSLGLEILRPQHF. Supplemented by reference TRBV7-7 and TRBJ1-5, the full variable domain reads GAGVSQSPRYKVTKRGQDVTLRCDPISSHATLYWYQQALGQGPEFLTYFNYEAQPDKSGLPSDRFSAERPEGSISTLTIQRTEQRDSAMYRCASSLGLEILRPQHFGDGTRLSIL.